This T cell receptor (beta chain) was obtained from a study of OX40 agonist ivuxolimab in advanced cancers. Trimming removed 4 bases at V and 3 bases at J, with 13 bases between. Looked up from germline, CDR1 is SGHNT and CDR2 is YYREEE (reference sequence). This CDR3 has 14 amino acids. Method: immunoSEQ multiplex PCR; TCRdb's copy keeps in-frame clones and lacks some. The sample lists some 75,000 clones; around 87% were seen once. This receptor was taken from an adult with an advanced solid tumor such as melanoma, head and neck, liver or kidney cancer. The specimen comprised CD4+ or CD8+ T cells sorted from blood, sampled in a trial of the OX40 agonist ivuxolimab. The rearrangement uses TRBV5-4 and TRBJ2-5; TRBD2 might be the D (5 bases). This chain's CDR3 is CASSPGLGKETQYF. In nucleotides, the CDR3 is TGTGCCAGCAGCCCGGGGTTGGGTAAAGAGACCCAGTACTTC.